The present entry profiles one T cell receptor beta chain with its context. The age range of participants was 18 to 89 years, with residence in roughly 25 US areas. Two negative PCRs, clearance, or symptom resolution characterized the recovered Cohort 3 donors. Method: immunoSEQ multiplex PCR; TCRdb's copy keeps in-frame clones and lacks some. This table holds approximately 300,000 clones, more than 70% found once. This record comes from a study of blood T cell repertoires in COVID-19. Overall study: Material from acute and convalescent COVID-19 was sourced from the United States, Italy and Spain.

With V trimmed by 5 bases and J by 8 bases, 7 bases remained unmatched. This CDR3 has 16 amino acids. Per the germline V gene, CDR1 is MDHEN and CDR2 is SYDVKM. This chain connects TRBV28 to TRBJ2-1; 15 bases align to TRBD2. Specimen: PBMCs or T cells enriched from blood (not recorded which). The TCR was taken from a young woman who had recovered from COVID-19. CDR3 loop: CASSDGTSGGLDEQFF. The DNA of the CDR3 is TGTGCCAGCAGTGACGGGACTAGCGGGGGGCTGGATGAGCAGTTCTTC.